These 9 T cell receptor beta chains originate from one sample sequenced in a study of T cells in Graves' hyperthyroidism and ophthalmopathy. TCR beta CDR3 sequences were amplified from RNA transcripts. A first-round RT-PCR of the TCR CDR3 used the HTBI primer set. TCRdb reprocessed the multiplex PCR reads via MiXCR and lists one record per CDR3 protein. This sample has hundreds of thousands of distinct CDR3 sequences, with approximately 15% found just once. Sequencing was carried out using blood. The receptors derive from a woman in her 30s with Graves' hyperthyroidism that later progressed to Graves' ophthalmopathy.

Concerning this clonotype itself: A much larger clone lies one base from this, so it may be a read error. V gene TRBV30 combines with J gene TRBJ1-1; D might be TRBD1 (5 bases). The CDR3 totals 11 residues. V shed 5 bases and J shed 6 bases, with 10 bases lying between them. The germline gives CDR1 GTSNPN, CDR2 SVGIG (reference sequence). The DNA of the CDR3 is TGTGCCTGGCAGAGGGGCCCTGAAGCTTTCTTT. It is translated as CAWQRGPEAFF.

V and J are TRBV7-9 and TRBJ1-1, with 9 bases lining up with TRBD1. This CDR3 is built from 14 residues. The germline V gene encodes CDR1 SEHNR and CDR2 FQNEAQ (reference sequence). The trim removed 5 bases at V and 7 bases at J, leaving 8 bases unmatched. CDR3 bases: TGTGCCAGCAGCCGGGACAGGGATTTCCTTGAAGCTTTCTTT. Amino acids: CASSRDRDFLEAFF.

Details on this clonotype: A much larger clone differs by one base, so this may be a read error. The chain employs TRBV12-3 or TRBV12-4 and TRBJ2-1, with D hard to call. This CDR3 is built from 12 residues. Trimming pared 3 bases from V and 12 bases from J, leaving 12 bases between. CDR3 sequence reads: CASSFLLGGQFF. The CDR3 DNA sequence: TGTGCCAGCAGTTTTCTGCTGGGTGGGCAGTTCTTC.

In this sample, this clonotype turned up many times. The rearrangement joins TRBV20-1 to TRBJ1-5, with a possible D match to TRBD1 (5 bases). Between the trimmed V and J ends, which lost 3 bases and 6 bases, there was a span of 15 bases. Germline assignment: CDR1 DFQATT and CDR2 SNEGSKA (reference sequence). The CDR3 is made up of 14 amino acids. CDR3 sequence (DNA): TGCAGTGCTAGGGGAGGGACTCCCATTCAGCCCCAGCATTTT. Translation: CSARGGTPIQPQHF.

In DNA, the CDR3 is TGTGCCAGCAGCTTGGGGGGGACTGGTACAATGAGTCCGTTCTTC. Its translation is CASSLGGTGTMSPFF. The chain carries TRBV5-4 and TRBJ2-1, with a tentative D call TRBD2 (6 bases). V was trimmed by 0 bases and J by 15 bases, leaving 22 bases between them. Per germline, CDR1 SGHNT and CDR2 YYREEE (reference sequence). The CDR3 extends over 15 amino acids.

This chain joins TRBV5-4 and TRBJ1-2; no reliable D call. Germline assignment: CDR1 SGHNT and CDR2 YYREEE (reference sequence). V was pared by 4 bases and J by 0 bases, with 10 bases between. CDR3 length: 14 residues. CDR3 coding DNA: TGTGCCAGCAGCGTGGATGGAGCTAACTATGGCTACACCTTC. Encoded protein: CASSVDGANYGYTF.

A word on this clonotype: Its ends do not fully match the called genes, so a read error is possible. The rearrangement joins TRBV6-1 to TRBJ1-6; TRBD1 agrees at 9 bases. The length of the CDR3 is 14 residues. Germline-derived CDR1 and CDR2 are MNHNS and SASEGT. CDR3 amino acids: CASSVGTGYSPRHF. The DNA of the CDR3 is TGTGCCAGCAGTGTAGGGACAGGGTATTCACCCCGCCACTTT.

This clonotype has more than one count but fewer than ten. The V gene is TRBV9, the J gene TRBJ2-1; unclear D gene. V lost 0 bases, J lost 4 bases, and 11 bases lay in between. Per the germline V gene, CDR1 is SGDLS and CDR2 is YYNGEE. The CDR3 extends over 15 amino acids. The CDR3 is CASSVGPRVYNEQFF. The CDR3 DNA reads TGTGCCAGCAGCGTAGGTCCCCGGGTATACAATGAGCAGTTCTTC.

In this sample, this clonotype turned up many times. The gene calls are TRBV10-3 and TRBJ2-2; 15 nucleotides align to TRBD2. The CDR3 loop spans 17 amino acids. Germline V gives CDR1 ENHRY, CDR2 SYGVKD. J was trimmed by 7 bases and V by 7 bases; bases with no gene match: 10. The CDR3, as DNA: TGTGCCATCACCGGACTAGCGGGAGGGCCCACTGGCGGGGAGCTGTTTTTT. As protein: CAITGLAGGPTGGELFF.